The present entry profiles one TCR beta chain with its context. The sample originates from a study of blood T cell repertoires in COVID-19. Profiling relied on immunoSEQ multiplex PCR, and the TCRdb table lists in-frame clones only, not all of them. The data show a few hundred thousand clones, 70% to 90% seen once. V lost 2 bases to trimming and J lost 2 bases; unmatched junction nucleotides: 4. CDR1 and CDR2 from the germline V gene are LNHDA and SQIVND (reference sequence). CDR3 size: 16 residues. J is TRBJ2-3 and V is TRBV19; TRBD2 aligns across 10 bases. The TCR comes from a woman between 25 and 40 years old who had recovered from COVID-19. The material sequenced was PBMCs or T cells enriched from blood (not recorded which). The CDR3 nucleotides read TGTGCCAGTAGTATATCAGCGGGGGGGTTCACAGATACGCAGTATTTT. This gives the protein CASSISAGGFTDTQYF. Using reference TRBV19 and TRBJ2-3 for the parts outside the CDR3, the full variable domain is DGGITQSPKYLFRKEGQNVTLSCEQNLNHDAMYWYRQDPGQGLRLIYYSQIVNDFQKGDIAEGYSVSREKKESFPLTVTSAQKNPTAFYLCASSISAGGFTDTQYFGPGTRLTVL.